Included here is one T cell receptor beta chain sequence, with context. Its antigen is not known. The V segment lost 5 bases and the J segment 10 bases; nucleotides outside the gene matches: 15. The CDR3 is made up of 16 amino acids. Germline CDR1 ENHRY, CDR2 SYGVKD. Produced via immunoSEQ multiplex PCR; TCRdb's table is partial and in-frame only. The sample yields about 66,000 clones, less than 80% seen once. The sample originates from a study of vaccination effects on CD4 cells after COVID-19. Study as a whole: The ViraFEST assay expanded antigen-specific CD4+ T cells with viral peptide pools before sequencing.

It was after 10 days of culture that CD4+ T cells were isolated. Two-dose vaccination with either BNT162b2 or mRNA-1273 was given to the participants. The chain combines TRBV10-3 with TRBJ2-1, with TRBD2 matching 9 bases. The specimen comprised CD4+ T cells from PBMCs cultured without peptide, sampled after COVID-19 vaccination. This receptor was taken from a human donor who received a COVID-19 vaccine. The DNA of the CDR3 is TGTGCCATCAGTCCCCGGGCTAGCGGGGAACTTAAAGAGCAGTTCTTC. Amino acid sequence: CAISPRASGELKEQFF.